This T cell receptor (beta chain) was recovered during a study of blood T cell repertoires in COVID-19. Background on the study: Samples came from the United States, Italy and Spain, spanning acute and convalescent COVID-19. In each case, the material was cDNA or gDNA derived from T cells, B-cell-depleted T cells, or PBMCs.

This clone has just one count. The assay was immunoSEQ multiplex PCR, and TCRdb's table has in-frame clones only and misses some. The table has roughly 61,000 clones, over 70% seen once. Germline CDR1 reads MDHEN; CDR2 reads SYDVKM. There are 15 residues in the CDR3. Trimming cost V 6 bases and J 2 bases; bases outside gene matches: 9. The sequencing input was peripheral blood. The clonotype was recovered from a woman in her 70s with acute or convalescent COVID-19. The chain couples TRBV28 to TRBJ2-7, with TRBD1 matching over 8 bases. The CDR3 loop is CASSIPGQAAYEQYV. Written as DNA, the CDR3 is TGTGCCAGCAGCATACCGGGACAGGCCGCCTACGAGCAGTACGTC.